Listed here is a single T cell receptor beta chain. Its specificity is not known. This record belongs to a study of T cells in localized non-small cell lung cancer. The V and J ends lost 1 base and 5 bases, in that order; junction bases with no gene match: 8. Germline CDR1 MGHRA, CDR2 YSYEKL. The CDR3 totals 17 residues. Notes on the study in general: Adjacent lung was found to contain a median approximately 60 of the top 100 tumor clones. Peak T cell clonality was found in uninvolved adjacent lung, exceeding tumor.

Sequenced by immunoSEQ multiplex PCR; TCRdb stores in-frame clones only, minus some. Of roughly 39,000 clones detected, around 90% appear once; the ten largest clones hold around 3.7%. The specimen comprised peripheral blood, sampled before any cancer treatment. This receptor was taken from a man between 18 and 55 years old with stage I lung adenocarcinoma. This chain joins TRBV4-1 and TRBJ1-4; TRBD1 matches 9 bases. The CDR3 DNA reads TGCGCCAGCAGCCAAGGGACAGGGGCCCGCCTAAATGAAAAACTGTTTTTT. Translating it yields CASSQGTGARLNEKLFF.